This TCR beta chain was identified in a study of T cell changes during pregnancy in multiple sclerosis. TCRdb's copy holds only in-frame clones and misses some; the assay was immunoSEQ multiplex PCR. The sample holds approximately 49,000 clones, 88% seen once. This clone counts as medium-sized. The CDR3 contains 11 residues. From germline, CDR1 is GTSNPN and CDR2 SVGIG (reference sequence). V was trimmed by 5 bases and J by 1 base, leaving 5 bases between them. V usage is TRBV30 and J usage is TRBJ1-1; no reliable D call. This TCR derives from a female donor with multiple sclerosis, enrolled in a pregnancy study. Sequences were derived from CD4+ T cells from peripheral blood mononuclear cells, sampled in the second trimester of pregnancy. The CDR3 DNA sequence: TGTGCCTGGTTAGAGAACACTGAAGCTTTCTTT. Its protein is CAWLENTEAFF. The full variable domain, in which reference TRBV30 and TRBJ1-1 provide the parts outside the CDR3, is SQTIHQWPATLVQPVGSPLSLECTVEGTSNPNLYWYRQAAGRGLQLLFYSVGIGQISSEVPQNLSASRPQDRQFILSSKKLLLSDSGFYLCAWLENTEAFFGQGTRLTVV.